Below are 6 T cell receptor beta chains sequenced from a single sample in a study of T cells in Graves' hyperthyroidism and ophthalmopathy. Amplified TCR beta CDR3 regions derived from RNA transcripts. First-round RT-PCR of the TCR CDR3 relied on the HTBI primer set. A single record per CDR3 protein comes from TCRdb applying MiXCR to the multiplex PCR reads. The data show more than 450,000 distinct CDR3 sequences, 14% seen once. The material sequenced was blood. The receptor source for this set is a woman aged 40 to 49 with Graves' hyperthyroidism.

CDR3 nucleotide sequence: TGTGCCAGCAGCTTGGCGGTGGGAGCGGGTCGGAATGAGCAGTTCTTC. Amino acids: CASSLAVGAGRNEQFF. This chain joins TRBV5-4 and TRBJ2-1, with D maybe TRBD2 (6 bases). Germline CDR1 reads SGHNT; CDR2 reads YYREEE (reference sequence). V gave up 0 bases and J gave up 7 bases, with 17 bases separating them. The CDR3 is 16 amino acids.

This clonotype was counted many times. CDR3 region: CASSVGRAYNEQFF. The CDR3 region has the DNA TGTGCCAGCAGTGTCGGGAGGGCCTACAATGAGCAGTTCTTC. The gene calls are TRBV2 and TRBJ2-1; 8 bases are a match to TRBD2. The CDR3 has 14 residues. Unmatched junction bases numbered 1, after V lost 4 bases and J lost 2 bases. Germline loops: CDR1 SNHLY, CDR2 FYNNEI.

There are a few counts of this clonotype. The chain uses TRBV19 and TRBJ1-1; D remains unclear. The CDR3 runs to 13 residues. Germline V CDR1 and CDR2: LNHDA, SQIVND (reference sequence). V was cut by 8 bases and J by 0 bases, with 10 bases left in between. CDR3 sequence: CASGASMNTEAFF. The DNA for the CDR3 is TGTGCCAGTGGCGCCTCTATGAACACTGAAGCTTTCTTT.

V is TRBV25-1 and J is TRBJ2-7; a possible D gene is TRBD2 (6 bases). Per the germline V gene, CDR1 is MGHDK and CDR2 is SYGVNS. The CDR3 extends over 12 amino acids. The V end lost 7 bases, the J end lost 5 bases, and 12 bases lay between the germline ends. The CDR3 is CASMGLSNEQYF. CDR3 DNA sequence: TGTGCCAGCATGGGACTCTCTAACGAGCAGTACTTC.

The chain couples TRBV10-3 to TRBJ2-1; 13 nucleotides line up with TRBD2. CDR3 length: 20 amino acids. The junction had 13 bases not matched to a gene; V was cut back by 4 bases and J by 1 base. In germline, CDR1 is ENHRY, CDR2 SYGVKD. The CDR3 loop is CAISGSTRTSGSLSYNEQFF. CDR3 DNA: TGTGCCATCAGTGGCTCGACCAGGACTAGCGGGAGTCTTTCCTACAATGAGCAGTTCTTC.

The chain employs TRBV10-3 and TRBJ2-1; TRBD1 agrees at 7 bases. Germline V gene sequence: CDR1 ENHRY, CDR2 SYGVKD. Trimming took 5 bases from V and 6 from J; bases not matched to a gene: 10. CDR3 length: 15 residues. Here the CDR3 DNA reads TGTGCCATCAGTACAGGACAGGCCCGCCTCAATGAGCAGTTCTTC. This codes for CAISTGQARLNEQFF.